This TCR beta chain was sequenced in a study of OX40 agonist ivuxolimab in advanced cancers. Looking at the study overall: Therapy given before enrollment (anti-PD-1, anti-PD-L1 or anti-CTLA-4) was allowed, and 40% to 50% had some. Study findings and constraints: By week 6 at 0.1 to 3.0 mg/kg, blood CD4+ and CD8+ T cells had expanded clonally. Compared with CD4+, CD8+ T cells on average had more expanded clones.

As concerns this clone: Its antigen remains unknown.

Repertoires were generated with immunoSEQ multiplex PCR, while TCRdb's copy carries only in-frame clones and drops some. The sample yields about 45,000 clones, 84% seen once. This CDR3 has 12 residues. V dropped 4 bases and J dropped 8 bases, with 11 bases sitting between them. This receptor was obtained from an adult with an advanced solid tumor such as melanoma, head and neck, liver or kidney cancer. The gene calls are TRBV7-1 and TRBJ1-2; possible D gene TRBD1, 6 bases. TRBV7-1 counts as an open reading frame of uncertain function. The specimen comprised CD4+ or CD8+ T cells sorted from blood, sampled in a trial of the OX40 agonist ivuxolimab. Written as DNA, the CDR3 is TGTGCCAGCAGCTTGGGGACAAGGGGCTACACCTTC. Its protein is CASSLGTRGYTF.